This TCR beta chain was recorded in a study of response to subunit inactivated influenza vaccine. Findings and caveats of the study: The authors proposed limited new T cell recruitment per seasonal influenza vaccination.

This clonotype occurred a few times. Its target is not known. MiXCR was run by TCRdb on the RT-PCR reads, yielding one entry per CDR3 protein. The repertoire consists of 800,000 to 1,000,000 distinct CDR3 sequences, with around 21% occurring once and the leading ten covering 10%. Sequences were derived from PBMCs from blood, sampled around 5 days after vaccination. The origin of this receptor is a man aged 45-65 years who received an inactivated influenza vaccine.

DNA for the CDR3: TGTGCCAGCAGTAGATTACGGGGCCGGACGGACACTGAAGCTTTCTTT. This gives the protein CASSRLRGRTDTEAFF. V usage is TRBV6-2 or TRBV6-3 and J usage is TRBJ1-1, with D possibly TRBD1 on 5 matching bases. The ends were cut back, 5 bases at V and 3 bases at J, with 19 bases in the middle. Germline V gives CDR1 MNHEY, CDR2 SVGEGT. The CDR3 extends over 16 amino acids.